This T cell receptor beta chain was recovered during a study of blood T cell repertoires in COVID-19 (dated by TCRdb to about 2020). As for the study more broadly: Collaborator samples came from the United States, Italy and Spain and covered acute and convalescent phases of COVID-19. The repertoires were made available in a free public database intended to serve as a resource for research on the immune response to SARS-CoV-2. The material from the prospective study consisted of cDNA or gDNA derived from T cells, B-cell-depleted T cells, or PBMCs. The samples were drawn from the first 160 participants of the ongoing ImmuneRACE study and from roughly 1,300 subjects provided by 6 global collaborators. The dataset comprised deeply sampled blood TCRbeta repertoires from subjects exposed to, actively infected with, or recovered from COVID-19. The sample metadata nearly always contained a de-identified subject ID, COVID-19 status, age in years and sex. Where HLA class I and class II types were available, the types were taken from metadata supplied by the sample provider, not from assay-based typing.

Summary of the overall study and its limitations: The quantity of clinical and demographic metadata differed by source and by participant and was supplied without curation.

The immunoSEQ Assay, a bias-controlled multiplex PCR, was used to amplify TCRbeta CDR3 regions from genomic DNA. The paper's data handling went like this. Within the assay, amplification of reference gene primers was used to estimate how many nucleated cells each sample contained. To quantify the absolute abundance of each unique TCRbeta CDR3 rearrangement, sequence reads were collapsed and filtered. For each sample, productive Simpson clonality was calculated by taking the square root of Simpson's diversity index across productive rearrangements. Sourced from immuneACCESS, this table was stored by TCRdb with only in-frame sequences that have V and J called. A share of the clones is absent; for the studies checked, an unresolved V gene accounts for under half, and the remainder has no known explanation. V and J calls and clone size follow that table, whereas D and trimming were derived from the DNA. The sample includes 260,000 or so clones, with 86% observed a single time. The top ten hold about 16% of the sample.

Comments on this clone: What antigen it recognizes has not been identified. No base quality information exists; no much larger clone differs at one position.

In the prospective study, participants were roughly 18 to 95 years old, resided in under 30 geographic areas of the United States, and were enrolled through a virtual design. Cohort assignment in the prospective study relied on participant-reported clinical history from a screening survey and a study questionnaire. Recovered participants in ImmuneRACE Cohort 3 were defined as having two consecutive negative NP/OP PCR tests, clearance from a healthcare professional, or resolution of symptoms. Mobile phlebotomists in the prospective study collected whole blood, serum and a nasopharyngeal or oropharyngeal swab from every participant. Additional blood draws and questionnaires over an approximately two-month period could optionally be provided by prospective study participants. Before DNA extraction, prospective study blood samples were shipped either frozen or at room temperature. Sequenced material: PBMCs or T cells enriched from blood (not recorded which). The receptor was derived from a man in his late teens or twenties who had recovered from COVID-19.

The CDR3 in this case is CASSDSGTFAPSSYNEQFF. The nucleotide sequence is TGTGCCAGCAGCGATTCCGGGACATTTGCCCCGAGCTCCTACAATGAGCAGTTCTTC. The receptor chain draws on TRBV7-8 and TRBJ2-1; TRBD1 might be the D gene, on 6 matching bases. In the germline V gene, CDR1 corresponds to SGHVS and CDR2 to FQNEAQ. V sheds 5 bases and J sheds 0 bases, leaving 23 bases between their ends. Including cysteine and phenylalanine, the CDR3 has 19 amino acids. The read is trimmed to its CDR3 DNA, 57 bases read in frame from base 1.